The next 18 T cell receptor beta chains were all read from a single sample in a study of cytomegalovirus exposure and HLA in healthy donors. The PCR employed 60 Vbeta primers together with 13 Jbeta primers. Using immunoSEQ multiplex PCR, the repertoire was profiled, and TCRdb retains in-frame clones only, with some absent. The data contain 150,000 to 200,000 clones, 65% to 80% of them singletons. What was sequenced was PBMCs. These receptors originate from a middle-aged woman in good health and CMV-seronegative.

J is TRBJ1-4 and V is TRBV5-4, with D maybe TRBD1 (6 bases). The CDR3 length is 13 residues. V was shortened by 1 base and J by 13 bases, with 14 bases between the two germline ends. In germline, CDR1 is SGHNT, CDR2 YYREEE (reference sequence). The CDR3 bases are TGTGCCAGCAGCTTGCGGGACACAGGGAGACTGTTTTTT. It specifies CASSLRDTGRLFF.

This chain uses TRBV11-1 with TRBJ2-2, with no clear D. Germline CDR1 reads SGHAT; CDR2 reads FQDESV (reference sequence). This CDR3 spans 15 amino acids. V lost 0 bases and J 3 bases, leaving 8 bases between the germline ends. In nucleotides, the CDR3 is TGTGCCAGCAGCTTAGCCCTAATTCACACCGGGGAGCTGTTTTTT. It codes for CASSLALIHTGELFF. Complete variable domain (other parts from reference TRBV11-1 and TRBJ2-2): EAEVAQSPRYKITEKSQAVAFWCDPISGHATLYWYRQILGQGPELLVQFQDESVVDDSQLPKDRFSAERLKGVDSTLKIQPAELGDSAMYLCASSLALIHTGELFFGEGSRLTVL.

The V call is TRBV20-1, the J call TRBJ1-2; D is possibly TRBD1 (6 bases). Germline assignment: CDR1 DFQATT and CDR2 SNEGSKA (reference sequence). The CDR3 is 11 residues long. Trimming took 4 bases from V and 6 from J, leaving 9 bases between them. The CDR3 is CSATGVNGYTF. Written as DNA, the CDR3 is TGCAGTGCTACAGGGGTGAATGGCTACACCTTC.

The gene calls are TRBV7-6 and TRBJ2-1; 15 bases fit TRBD2. Trimming cost V 4 bases and J 9 bases; bases outside gene matches: 4. This CDR3 spans 15 amino acids. The germline V gene has CDR1 SGHVS and CDR2 FNYEAQ. This CDR3 reads CASSSWTSGRGEQFF. CDR3 DNA sequence: TGTGCCAGCAGCTCATGGACTAGCGGGAGGGGTGAGCAGTTCTTC.

The chain uses TRBV4-3 and TRBJ2-7, with 11 bases lining up with TRBD2. The V segment lost 0 bases and the J segment 4 bases; nucleotides outside the gene matches: 20. The CDR3 loop spans 21 amino acids. Germline CDR1 reads LGHNA; CDR2 reads YSLEER. CDR3 DNA sequence: TGCGCCAGCAGCCAAGATGGGCCGGGACTAGCGGCCCCCGTGAGATGGTACGAGCAGTACTTC. As protein: CASSQDGPGLAAPVRWYEQYF.

The chain recombines TRBV29-1 with TRBJ1-5, with D possibly being TRBD1 (5 bases). CDR1 SQVTM and CDR2 ANQGSEA come from the germline V gene. The V and J ends lost 5 bases and 3 bases respectively, with 11 bases between them. This CDR3 is 13 amino acids long. The CDR3 is CSVSKGNNQPQHF. Written as DNA, the CDR3 is TGCAGCGTTTCTAAGGGGAACAATCAGCCCCAGCATTTT. The full variable domain, rest sourced from reference TRBV29-1 and TRBJ1-5, is SAVISQKPSRDICQRGTSLTIQCQVDSQVTMMFWYRQQPGQSLTLIATANQGSEATYESGFVIDKFPISRPNLTFSTLTVSNMSPEDSSIYLCSVSKGNNQPQHFGDGTRLSIL.

The rearrangement uses TRBV29-1 and TRBJ2-1; tentatively, D is TRBD2 (6 bases). The CDR3 sequence is 20 residues long. Germline CDR1 SQVTM, CDR2 ANQGSEA. The V gene lost 7 bases and the J gene lost 2 bases, with 33 bases spanning the gap. The CDR3: CSAVSAGTGRAERAYNEQFF. The CDR3 DNA is TGCAGCGCCGTCTCCGCGGGAACGGGGCGGGCGGAGAGGGCCTACAATGAGCAGTTCTTC.

The CDR3 nucleotides read TGTGCCAGCAGTACCGGGGGGTCCGGCTATGGCTACACCTTC. It translates to CASSTGGSGYGYTF. This rearrangement joins TRBV6-4 to TRBJ1-2; a weak D match, TRBD1 (5 bases). CDR1 is MRHNA and CDR2 is SNTAGT in the germline V gene. The CDR3 is 14 residues long. V lost 5 bases and J lost 4, with 14 bases in between.

This clone occurred a few times. The rearrangement links TRBV12-5 to TRBJ1-1, with D maybe TRBD1 (6 bases). In germline, CDR1 is LGHNT, CDR2 FRNRAP. The CDR3 totals 13 residues. Trimming removed 6 bases at V and 0 bases at J, with 8 bases between. CDR3 residues: CASGQGLNTEAFF. The CDR3 nucleotides are TGTGCTAGTGGCCAGGGGTTGAACACTGAAGCTTTCTTT.

The chain has TRBV10-3 and TRBJ2-7; D might be TRBD2 (5 bases). V lost 2 bases, J lost 5 bases, and 10 bases lay in between. Germline lookup yields CDR1 ENHRY and CDR2 SYGVKD. The CDR3 spans 13 residues. The CDR3 DNA is TGTGCCATCAGTGAGCGGGAAGGCGACGAGCAGTACTTC. Its translation: CAISEREGDEQYF.

This chain connects TRBV6-1 to TRBJ2-3; D is perhaps TRBD1 (5 bases). V lost 1 base and J 1 base, leaving 12 bases between the germline ends. The V gene's germline CDR1 is MNHNS and CDR2 SASEGT. The CDR3 spans 16 residues. The DNA for the CDR3 is TGTGCCAGCAGTGAAGTTAGTACAGGAGGCACAGATACGCAGTATTTT. Protein: CASSEVSTGGTDTQYF.

The CDR3: CASGLDGGFTQYF. CDR3 coding DNA: TGTGCTAGTGGTTTGGACGGGGGGTTTACGCAGTATTTT. The chain carries TRBV12-5 and TRBJ2-3, with TRBD2 matching 7 bases. J lost 8 bases, V lost 1 base, and 3 bases had no gene match. This CDR3 is 13 amino acids long. The V gene's germline CDR1 is LGHNT and CDR2 FRNRAP.

Remarks on this clone: Other DNA sequences in the sample encode the same CDR3. The chain has TRBV29-1 and TRBJ1-2, with D unresolved. Trimming stripped 4 bases from V and 8 bases from J, with 8 bases between. Germline V gene data show CDR1 as SQVTM and CDR2 as ANQGSEA. The CDR3 contains 10 residues. CDR3 sequence reads: CSVGLGGYTF. CDR3 bases: TGCAGCGTTGGACTAGGGGGCTACACCTTC.

The chain carries TRBV5-1 and TRBJ2-3; TRBD2 agrees at 9 bases. CDR3 size: 15 residues. J was trimmed by 5 bases and V by 5 bases; bases with no gene match: 9. The germline CDR1 and CDR2 sequences are SGHRS and YFSETQ. CDR3 DNA: TGCGCCAGCAGTCGTAGCGGGAGTGGAGAAGATACGCAGTATTTT. It yields the protein CASSRSGSGEDTQYF.

This clone was detected once. This sequence joins TRBV11-3 and TRBJ1-3, with a weak D call TRBD1 (6 bases). This CDR3 contains 17 residues. Trimming took 7 bases from V and 0 from J, leaving 19 bases between them. CDR1 and CDR2 (germline): SGHNT, YENEEA. CDR3: CASTSRDIPSSGNTIYF. The CDR3 nucleotides read TGTGCCAGCACCTCCCGGGACATCCCGAGCTCTGGAAACACCATATATTTT.

This clone was seen more than once but under ten times. The chain carries TRBV27 and TRBJ2-1; a possible D gene is TRBD2 (6 bases). CDR1 is MNHEY and CDR2 is SMNVEV in the germline V gene (reference sequence). Trimming took off 3 bases at V and 10 bases at J, with 13 bases between the two ends. The CDR3 extends over 13 amino acids. CDR3 residues: CASSFRGSKEQFF. Here the CDR3 DNA reads TGTGCCAGCAGTTTCCGGGGGAGCAAGGAGCAGTTCTTC.

The V gene is TRBV5-1, the J gene TRBJ2-5; TRBD2 might be the D (7 bases). This CDR3 has 16 residues. CDR1 is SGHRS, CDR2 YFSETQ, per germline. Trimming stripped 2 bases from V and 3 bases from J, with 17 bases between. DNA for the CDR3: TGCGCCAGCAGCTTCGACGGCAGGGAGGGGGAAGAGACCCAGTACTTC. It is translated as CASSFDGREGEETQYF.

The rearrangement uses TRBV7-2 and TRBJ2-2, with 13 positions matching TRBD2. This CDR3 contains 19 residues. Germline-derived CDR1 and CDR2 are SGHTA and FQGNSA. The V and J ends lost 5 bases and 0 bases, in that order; junction bases with no gene match: 9. CDR3 region: CASSPGLAGLHANTGELFF. In nucleotides, the CDR3 is TGTGCCAGCAGCCCGGGACTAGCGGGGCTGCACGCGAACACCGGGGAGCTGTTTTTT. Together with reference TRBV7-2 and TRBJ2-2, the CDR3 gives the full variable domain: GAGVSQSPSNKVTEKGKDVELRCDPISGHTALYWYRQSLGQGLEFLIYFQGNSAPDKSGLPSDRFSAERTGGSVSTLTIQRTQQEDSAVYLCASSPGLAGLHANTGELFFGEGSRLTVL.